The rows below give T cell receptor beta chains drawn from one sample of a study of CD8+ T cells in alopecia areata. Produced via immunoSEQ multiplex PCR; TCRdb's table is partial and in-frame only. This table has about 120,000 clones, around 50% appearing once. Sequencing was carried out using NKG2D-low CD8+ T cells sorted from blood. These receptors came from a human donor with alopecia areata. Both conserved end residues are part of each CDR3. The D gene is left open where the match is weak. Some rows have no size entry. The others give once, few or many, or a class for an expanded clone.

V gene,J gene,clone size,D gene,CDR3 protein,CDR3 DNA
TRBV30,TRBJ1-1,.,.,CAWSPLGSEAFF,TGTGCCTGGAGCCCCCTAGGCTCCGAAGCTTTCTTT
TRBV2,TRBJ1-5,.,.,CASSEEGKGNQPQHF,TGTGCCAGCAGTGAGGAGGGCAAAGGCAATCAGCCCCAGCATTTT
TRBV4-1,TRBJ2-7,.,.,CASSQAGGTDEQYF,TGCGCCAGCAGCCAAGCTGGGGGGACCGACGAGCAGTACTTC
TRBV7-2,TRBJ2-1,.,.,CASSLGYNEQFF,TGTGCCAGCAGCTTAGGATACAATGAGCAGTTCTTC
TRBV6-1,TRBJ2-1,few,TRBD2,CASSATSEIYNEQFF,TGTGCCAGCAGTGCAACTAGCGAGATCTACAATGAGCAGTTCTTC
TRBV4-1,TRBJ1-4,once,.,CASSLPRTGKLFF,TGCGCCAGCAGCCTCCCAAGAACGGGAAAACTGTTTTTT
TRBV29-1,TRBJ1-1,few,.,CSVPEGAEAFF,TGCAGCGTTCCCGAGGGGGCTGAAGCTTTCTTT
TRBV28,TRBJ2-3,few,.,CASSFSDTQYF,TGTGCCAGCAGTTTTTCAGATACGCAGTATTTT
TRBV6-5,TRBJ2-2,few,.,CATRGGANTGELFF,TGTGCCACCAGGGGAGGGGCGAACACCGGGGAGCTGTTTTTT
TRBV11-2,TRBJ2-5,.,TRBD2,CASSKSGGGETQYF,TGTGCCAGCAGCAAAAGCGGGGGAGGCGAGACCCAGTACTTC
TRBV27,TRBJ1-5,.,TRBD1,CASSLTGRNQPQHF,TGTGCCAGCAGTTTGACAGGGAGGAATCAGCCCCAGCATTTT
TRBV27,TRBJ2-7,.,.,CASPVVRGSYEQYF,TGTGCCAGTCCCGTAGTAAGGGGTTCATACGAGCAGTACTTC
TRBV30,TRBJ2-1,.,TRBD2,CAWGLAGNEQFF,TGTGCCTGGGGACTAGCGGGAAATGAGCAGTTCTTC